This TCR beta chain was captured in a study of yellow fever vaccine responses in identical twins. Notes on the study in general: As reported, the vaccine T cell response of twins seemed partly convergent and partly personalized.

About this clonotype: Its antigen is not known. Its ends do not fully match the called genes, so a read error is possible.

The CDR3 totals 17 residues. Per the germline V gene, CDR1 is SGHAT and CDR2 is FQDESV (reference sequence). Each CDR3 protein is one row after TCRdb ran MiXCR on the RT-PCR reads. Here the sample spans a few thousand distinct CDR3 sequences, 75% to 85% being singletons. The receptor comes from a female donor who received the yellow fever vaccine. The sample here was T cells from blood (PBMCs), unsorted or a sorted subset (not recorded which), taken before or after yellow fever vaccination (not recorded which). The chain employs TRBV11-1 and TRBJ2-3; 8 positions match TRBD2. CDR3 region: CASGLSGGGPSTDTQYF. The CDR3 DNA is TGTGCCAGCGGCTTAAGTGGCGGGGGGCCCAGCACAGATACGCAGTATTTT. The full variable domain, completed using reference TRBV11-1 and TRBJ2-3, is EAEVAQSPRYKITEKSQAVAFWCDPISGHATLYWYRQILGQGPELLVQFQDESVVDDSQLPKDRFSAERLKGVDSTLKIQPAELGDSAMYLCASGLSGGGPSTDTQYFGPGTRLTVL.